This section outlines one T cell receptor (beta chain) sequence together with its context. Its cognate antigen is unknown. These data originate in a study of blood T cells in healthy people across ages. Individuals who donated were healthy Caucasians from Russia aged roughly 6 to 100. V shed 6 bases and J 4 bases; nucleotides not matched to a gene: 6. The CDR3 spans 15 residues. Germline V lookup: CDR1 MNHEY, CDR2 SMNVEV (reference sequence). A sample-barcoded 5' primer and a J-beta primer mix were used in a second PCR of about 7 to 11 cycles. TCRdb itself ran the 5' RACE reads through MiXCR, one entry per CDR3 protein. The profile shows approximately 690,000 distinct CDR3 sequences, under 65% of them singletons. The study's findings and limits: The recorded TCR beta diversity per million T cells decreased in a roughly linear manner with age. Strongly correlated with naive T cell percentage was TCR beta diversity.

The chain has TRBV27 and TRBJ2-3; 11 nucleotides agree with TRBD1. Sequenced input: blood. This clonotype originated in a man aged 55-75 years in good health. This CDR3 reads CASSPGQGVPDTQYF. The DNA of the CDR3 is TGTGCCAGCAGCCCGGGACAGGGGGTCCCAGATACGCAGTATTTT.